This is a list of T cell receptor beta chains from one sample in a study of vaccination and CD4 T cells after COVID-19. These receptors lack a known antigen. A single record per CDR3 protein comes from TCRdb applying MiXCR to the PCR reads. The table records 15,000 to 20,000 distinct CDR3 sequences, approximately 63% of them present only once. The source material was CD4+ T cells from blood, cultured in vitro. These receptor sequences come from a human donor who had recovered from COVID-19. CDR3s include the opening cysteine and the closing phenylalanine or tryptophan. The D gene is left open where the match is weak. A row's size may be missing; if present it is once, few, many or a size class.

J gene | clone size | D gene | CDR3 length | V gene | CDR3 DNA | CDR3 protein
TRBJ2-3 | few | . | 14 | TRBV6-1 | TGTGCCAGCAGTGGGGGACTGGTCGCAGATACGCAGTATTTT | CASSGGLVADTQYF
TRBJ1-3 | . | . | 16 | TRBV15 | TGTGCCACCAGCAGAGATAGACCAGGGTTTGGAAACACCATATATTTT | CATSRDRPGFGNTIYF
TRBJ2-1 | . | TRBD1 | 18 | TRBV20-1 | TGCAGTGCTAGAGATTATCGACGACAGGGCGGCCCCTACAATGAGCAGTTCTTC | CSARDYRRQGGPYNEQFF
TRBJ2-3 | few | TRBD2 | 17 | TRBV6-1 | TGTGCCAGCAGTGAACTCCCTAGCGGGCTGATGGCAGATACGCAGTATTTT | CASSELPSGLMADTQYF
TRBJ1-3 | . | . | 12 | TRBV20-1 | TGCAGTGCTAGACCCTCTGGAAACACCATATATTTT | CSARPSGNTIYF
TRBJ2-5 | . | . | 14 | TRBV30 | TGTGCCTGGAGTGTACTCTCCGGGGCAGAGACCCAGTACTTC | CAWSVLSGAETQYF
TRBJ2-3 | once | TRBD1 | 14 | TRBV19 | TGTGCCAGTAGTAGGGGACAGGGGGCTGGTACGCAGTATTTT | CASSRGQGAGTQYF
TRBJ2-5 | . | . | 11 | TRBV11-3 | TGTGCCAGCAGCTTTGGGGGGACCCAGTACTTC | CASSFGGTQYF
TRBJ1-1 | . | . | 13 | TRBV19 | TGTGCCAGTAGTATGGCTGTGAACACTGAAGCTTTCTTT | CASSMAVNTEAFF
TRBJ2-7 | . | . | 15 | TRBV6-1 | TGTGCCAGCTCCAGGGAACGACTAGGGGGTTACGAGCAGTACTTC | CASSRERLGGYEQYF
TRBJ1-6 | . | . | 15 | TRBV7-2 | TGTGCCAGCAGCTTAGGCGCCGCCATGGGGTCACCCCTCCACTTT | CASSLGAAMGSPLHF
TRBJ1-1 | . | TRBD1 | 15 | TRBV19 | TGTGCCACCACCGCAGGGGGCGCACGGTCTGGCGAAGCTTTCTTT | CATTAGGARSGEAFF
TRBJ1-2 | few | . | 16 | TRBV7-2 | TGTGCCAGCAGCCCGGATGGCGTAACTAGAAACTATGGCTACACCTTC | CASSPDGVTRNYGYTF
TRBJ1-2 | . | TRBD1 | 15 | TRBV5-4 | TGTGCCAGCAGCTTGGAGGGTAACAGGGGGTATGGCTACACCTTC | CASSLEGNRGYGYTF
TRBJ2-6 | few | . | 15 | TRBV7-8 | TGTGCCAGCAGCTTCGAGGGGTCTGGGGCCAACGTCCTGACTTTC | CASSFEGSGANVLTF
TRBJ1-1 | . | . | 15 | TRBV12-3/TRBV12-4 | TGTGCCAGCAGCCGTGACCCAGACCGGAACACTGAAGCTTTCTTT | CASSRDPDRNTEAFF
TRBJ1-5 | few | . | 12 | TRBV20-1 | TGCAGTGCGAGACAGGACGATCAGCCCCAGCATTTT | CSARQDDQPQHF
TRBJ1-2 | . | . | 12 | TRBV7-6 | TGTGCCAGCAGCTTAGCTGGGGGGGGCTACACCTTC | CASSLAGGGYTF
TRBJ1-2 | few | TRBD1 | 13 | TRBV10-3 | TGTGCCATCAGCCCAGGACAGGAGGGGGGCTACACCTTC | CAISPGQEGGYTF
TRBJ1-1 | . | . | 13 | TRBV20-1 | TGCAGTGCTTTTTACACCGTCGGGACTGAAGCTTTCTTT | CSAFYTVGTEAFF
TRBJ1-6 | . | TRBD1 | 15 | TRBV20-1 | TGCAGTGCTCCCATTACCGGGACAGGGGATTCACCCCTCCACTTT | CSAPITGTGDSPLHF
TRBJ2-3 | . | . | 15 | TRBV2 | TGTGCCAGCAAACAAGAGTGGCTAGTCACAGATACGCAGTATTTT | CASKQEWLVTDTQYF
TRBJ1-1 | . | . | 11 | TRBV19 | TGTGCCAGCGATACAGGGCGGAGAGCTTTCTTT | CASDTGRRAFF
TRBJ2-3 | . | TRBD2 | 14 | TRBV25-1 | TGTGCCAGCAGAGAGCGGGGCTCCACAGATACGCAGTATTTT | CASRERGSTDTQYF
TRBJ1-2 | few | . | 12 | TRBV19 | TGTGCCAGTAGTACAACAATCGGGGGCTACACCTTC | CASSTTIGGYTF
TRBJ2-3 | . | . | 14 | TRBV24-1 | TGTGCCACCAGTTCAGGGGGGAGCACAGATACGCAGTATTTT | CATSSGGSTDTQYF
TRBJ2-7 | . | . | 12 | TRBV6-1 | TGTGCCGCAGGGGGGGGGAACTACGAGCAGTACTTC | CAAGGGNYEQYF
TRBJ2-3 | . | . | 15 | TRBV9 | TGTGCCAGCAGCGGATACTTTTGGGGCACAGATACGCAGTATTTT | CASSGYFWGTDTQYF
TRBJ2-6 | . | TRBD1 | 16 | TRBV2 | TGTGCCAGCCGTCCCGGGACAGGGACTGGGGCCAACGTCCTGACTTTC | CASRPGTGTGANVLTF
TRBJ1-1 | . | . | 11 | TRBV6-1 | TGTGCCAGCATTATGTCCACTGAAGCTTTCTTT | CASIMSTEAFF
TRBJ1-1 | . | . | 12 | TRBV28 | TGTGCCAGCAGTTTTTCCAGGACTGAAGCTTTCTTT | CASSFSRTEAFF
TRBJ1-1 | once | . | 12 | TRBV7-9 | TGTGCCAGCAGCCCTCGGGACACTGAAGCTTTCTTT | CASSPRDTEAFF
TRBJ1-5 | . | TRBD1 | 15 | TRBV7-9 | TGTGCCAGCAGCTTAGGGGCAGGGGGCGGGCAGCCCCAGCATTTT | CASSLGAGGGQPQHF
TRBJ2-1 | . | TRBD1 | 14 | TRBV6-1 | TGTGCCAGCAGTGCCGGGACAGGGCAAAATGAGCAGTTCTTC | CASSAGTGQNEQFF
TRBJ2-7 | . | TRBD1 | 16 | TRBV19 | TGTGCCAGTAGTATGGGAGGGACAGGGGGTTTCTACGAGCAGTACTTC | CASSMGGTGGFYEQYF
TRBJ1-2 | . | TRBD1 | 14 | TRBV18 | TGTGCCAGCTCACCAAGCCAGGACAGGGTTGGCTACACCTTC | CASSPSQDRVGYTF
TRBJ2-1 | . | TRBD1 | 18 | TRBV19 | TGTGCCAGTAGTATTCGCCACACTGGACAGGGGCCGAGGATTGAGCAGTTCTTC | CASSIRHTGQGPRIEQFF
TRBJ1-1 | . | TRBD1 | 13 | TRBV7-8 | TGTGCCAGCAGCTTAACAGGGGTTGGTGAAGCTTTCTTT | CASSLTGVGEAFF
TRBJ2-2 | . | TRBD1 | 19 | TRBV28 | TGTGCCAGCAGTCCCTGGGACAGGGGCCTATATACGAACACCGGGGAGCTGTTTTTT | CASSPWDRGLYTNTGELFF
TRBJ2-5 | once | . | 15 | TRBV25-1 | TGTGCCAGCAGTGAAGGGGGCAGAGCCCAAGAGACCCAGTACTTC | CASSEGGRAQETQYF
TRBJ2-7 | few | TRBD2 | 15 | TRBV7-2 | TGTGCCAGCAGCTTCGGACTAGCGGGTACCTACGAGCAGTACTTC | CASSFGLAGTYEQYF
TRBJ1-5 | . | TRBD1 | 17 | TRBV20-1 | TGCAGTGCTAGAGATAGCGGACAGGGGAGGGGCAATCAGCCCCAGCATTTT | CSARDSGQGRGNQPQHF
TRBJ1-1 | . | . | 13 | TRBV7-9 | TGTGCCAGCAGCTTAAGGGAGAACACTGAAGCTTTCTTT | CASSLRENTEAFF
TRBJ2-3 | . | TRBD2 | 14 | TRBV11-2 | TGTGCCAGCAGCTTATCAGCGGGGGGGGATACGCAGTATTTT | CASSLSAGGDTQYF
TRBJ1-2 | . | . | 14 | TRBV7-2 | TGTGCCAGCAGCGGCACATTGGCTAACTATGGCTACACCTTC | CASSGTLANYGYTF